This is a list of T cell receptor beta chains from one sample in a study of blood T cell repertoires in COVID-19. Sequenced by immunoSEQ multiplex PCR; TCRdb stores in-frame clones only, minus some. Altogether about 260,000 clones are present, around 90% being singletons, with the ten largest covering approximately 0.7%. Material: peripheral blood. The source is a human donor in a cohort sampled during active COVID-19. Each CDR3 is given with its conserved first and last residue. A D gene is named only where the DNA matches it firmly. Size tells how often a clone was seen (once, few, many) or the class of an expanded clone, and some rows leave it out.

v_gene	abundance	d_gene	j_gene	CDR3aa	CDR3nt
TRBV6-2/TRBV6-3	.	TRBD1	TRBJ1-2	CASSKDRPVDYGYTF	TGTGCCAGCAGTAAGGACAGGCCCGTTGACTATGGCTACACCTTC
TRBV28	.	TRBD1	TRBJ2-7	CASSLRTGSYEQYF	TGTGCCAGCAGTTTACGGACAGGGTCGTACGAGCAGTACTTC
TRBV29-1	.	TRBD1	TRBJ1-2	CSVGGGTGYGYTF	TGCAGCGTGGGGGGTGGGACAGGGTACGGCTACACCTTC
TRBV3-1/TRBV3-2	.	TRBD1	TRBJ1-1	CASSLLDRGAFF	TGTGCCAGCAGCCTTTTGGACAGGGGCGCTTTCTTT
TRBV6-5	.	.	TRBJ2-2	CASKTSQGNTGELFF	TGTGCCAGCAAAACCTCACAGGGAAACACCGGGGAGCTGTTTTTT
TRBV9	.	TRBD2	TRBJ2-1	CASSVGIAGSNEQFF	TGTGCCAGCAGCGTAGGAATAGCGGGAAGCAATGAGCAGTTCTTC
TRBV27	.	TRBD1	TRBJ2-7	CASSHGQGPYEQYF	TGTGCCAGCAGTCATGGACAGGGTCCCTACGAGCAGTACTTC
TRBV6-5	.	.	TRBJ1-3	CASNPQGRNTIYF	TGTGCCAGCAATCCTCAGGGAAGAAACACCATATATTTT
TRBV18	.	TRBD1	TRBJ2-1	CASSLKETGWGEQFF	TGTGCCAGCTCTCTCAAAGAGACAGGGTGGGGTGAGCAGTTCTTC
TRBV5-1	.	TRBD2	TRBJ2-1	CASSSLAGAHNEQFF	TGCGCCAGCAGCTCATTAGCGGGAGCCCACAATGAGCAGTTCTTC
TRBV9	.	.	TRBJ2-3	CASSVQALTDTQYF	TGTGCCAGCAGCGTTCAGGCTCTCACAGATACGCAGTATTTT
TRBV4-3	.	.	TRBJ2-7	CASSQVGGDEQYF	TGCGCCAGCAGCCAGGTCGGGGGAGACGAGCAGTACTTC
TRBV9	once	TRBD2	TRBJ2-7	CASSVRASGASYEQYF	TGTGCCAGCAGCGTAAGGGCTAGCGGGGCGTCCTACGAGCAGTACTTC
TRBV9	.	TRBD2	TRBJ2-7	CASSPRAGDYEQYF	TGTGCCAGCAGCCCAAGAGCGGGGGACTACGAGCAGTACTTC
TRBV6-2/TRBV6-3	.	TRBD2	TRBJ2-7	CASSSGTSGPYEQYF	TGTGCCAGCAGTTCCGGGACTAGCGGGCCCTACGAGCAGTACTTC
TRBV7-2	.	TRBD2	TRBJ2-6	CASSFIAGAAGANVLTF	TGTGCCAGCAGCTTTATAGCGGGGGCCGCTGGGGCCAACGTCCTGACTTTC
TRBV3-1/TRBV3-2	.	.	TRBJ2-6	CASSQGFTSSGANVLTF	TGTGCCAGCAGCCAAGGCTTCACGAGCTCTGGGGCCAACGTCCTGACTTTC
TRBV4-2	.	.	TRBJ2-7	CASSQDASSYEQYF	TGTGCCAGCAGCCAAGATGCGAGCTCCTACGAGCAGTACTTC
TRBV6-5	.	TRBD1	TRBJ1-1	CASSQGVNTEAFF	TGTGCCAGCAGTCAGGGGGTGAACACTGAAGCTTTCTTT
TRBV6-1	.	.	TRBJ2-3	CASSEGGDDTQYF	TGTGCCAGCAGTGAAGGGGGAGACGACACGCAGTATTTT
TRBV4-3	.	.	TRBJ1-4	CASSQARARGFTNEKLFF	TGCGCCAGCAGCCAAGCACGGGCGAGGGGGTTCACTAATGAAAAACTGTTTTTT
TRBV3-1/TRBV3-2	.	TRBD1	TRBJ2-6	CASSQAPQGPLVFSGANVLTF	TGTGCCAGCAGCCAAGCCCCACAGGGGCCCCTAGTATTCTCTGGGGCCAACGTCCTGACTTTC
TRBV5-5	.	TRBD1	TRBJ1-5	CASSSAGTGYQPQHF	TGTGCCAGCAGCTCCGCCGGGACAGGGTATCAGCCCCAGCATTTT
TRBV7-9	.	TRBD1	TRBJ2-1	CASSTDRVNNEQFF	TGTGCCAGCAGTACCGACAGGGTTAACAATGAGCAGTTCTTC
TRBV30	.	.	TRBJ1-2	CAWEQGYGYTF	TGTGCCTGGGAACAGGGCTATGGCTACACCTTC
TRBV10-3	.	TRBD1	TRBJ1-1	CASSGTVVLNTEAFF	TGTGCCTCTTCCGGGACAGTCGTCCTGAACACTGAAGCTTTCTTT
TRBV9	.	.	TRBJ1-1	CASSPQYTEAFF	TGTGCCAGCAGCCCTCAGTACACTGAAGCTTTCTTT
TRBV21-1	once	.	TRBJ1-1	CASSAGQGALNTEAFF	TGTGCCAGCAGCGCAGGACAGGGGGCCCTGAACACTGAAGCTTTCTTT
TRBV27	.	.	TRBJ2-5	CASSHPQYF	TGTGCCAGCAGTCATCCCCAGTACTTC
TRBV7-2	.	TRBD2	TRBJ2-1	CASSFSGRSYNEQFF	TGTGCCAGCAGCTTTAGCGGGAGGTCCTACAATGAGCAGTTCTTC
TRBV4-3	.	TRBD2	TRBJ2-7	CASSQDILAGVSVYEQYF	TGCGCCAGCAGCCAAGATATTCTAGCGGGAGTTTCGGTCTACGAGCAGTACTTC
TRBV7-2	.	.	TRBJ1-3	CASSPGTNSNTIYF	TGTGCCAGCAGCCCCGGGACAAACAGTAACACCATATATTTT
TRBV6-4	once	.	TRBJ2-7	CASSGGSDGLPYEQYF	TGTGCCAGCAGTGGGGGATCAGACGGACTACCCTACGAGCAGTACTTC
TRBV7-6	.	.	TRBJ2-7	CASSLTYTAYEQYF	TGTGCCAGCAGCTTGACTTATACCGCCTACGAGCAGTACTTC
TRBV27	.	TRBD1	TRBJ1-1	CASSITGGFMTEAFF	TGTGCCAGCAGCATTACAGGGGGCTTCATGACTGAAGCTTTCTTT
TRBV10-3	.	TRBD1	TRBJ2-5	CAIRAGQGWETQYF	TGTGCCATCAGGGCGGGACAGGGTTGGGAGACCCAGTACTTC
TRBV4-3	.	.	TRBJ2-7	CASSQARSGSLEQYF	TGCGCCAGCAGCCAGGCTAGGTCAGGGTCCCTCGAGCAGTACTTC
TRBV10-1	.	TRBD2	TRBJ2-1	CASSLGTSAYNEQFF	TGCGCCAGCAGTCTGGGGACTAGCGCGTACAATGAGCAGTTCTTC
TRBV6-5	.	.	TRBJ2-1	CASSYTSGGNEQFF	TGTGCCAGCAGTTACACCAGCGGTGGCAATGAGCAGTTCTTC
TRBV7-2	.	TRBD1	TRBJ2-6	CASTLGQGAGGANVLTF	TGTGCCAGCACCTTAGGACAGGGGGCAGGAGGGGCCAACGTCCTGACTTTC